The 22 T cell receptor beta chains below were found in one sample sequenced in a study of T cell responses to AZD1222 COVID-19 vaccine. The table came from immunoSEQ multiplex PCR; TCRdb's copy has only in-frame clones and leaves some out. The sample lists 150,000 to 200,000 clones; 85% to 95% were seen once. The input for sequencing was peripheral blood, taken on day 0 of AZD1222 vaccination. These receptors were collected from an adult in good health.

This clone was seen just once. The V and J genes are TRBV7-3 and TRBJ2-3; D assignment may be TRBD1 or TRBD2 (6 bases each). The length of the CDR3 is 15 residues. Germline-derived CDR1 and CDR2 are SGHTA and FQGTGA. Trimming left V 5 bases short and J 1 base short, with 13 bases between. This CDR3 is CASSRGVIGTDTQYF. The CDR3 DNA reads as TGTGCCAGCAGCAGGGGGGTAATCGGCACAGATACGCAGTATTTT.

V and J are TRBV9 and TRBJ2-3, with D possibly matching TRBD2 (6 bases). V gave up 7 bases and J gave up 5 bases, with 8 bases separating them. The germline V gene has CDR1 SGDLS and CDR2 YYNGEE. This CDR3 contains 11 residues. CDR3 protein: CASGTRDTQYF. The CDR3 DNA is TGTGCCAGCGGGACTCGAGATACGCAGTATTTT.

The chain joins TRBV11-3 to TRBJ2-1; possibly TRBD1 or TRBD2 for D (5 bases each). This CDR3 is built from 14 residues. V was clipped by 2 bases and J by 8 bases, with 13 bases between them. CDR1 is SGHNT, CDR2 YENEEA, per germline. The chain's CDR3 is CASSLSGRDHEQFF. For the CDR3, the DNA is TGTGCCAGCAGCTTATCGGGCAGGGACCATGAGCAGTTCTTC.

The V call is TRBV11-3, the J call TRBJ2-7, with D maybe TRBD1 (6 bases). This CDR3 is built from 14 residues. CDR1 and CDR2 from the germline V gene are SGHNT and YENEEA. The V end was cut by 1 base, the J end by 1 base, with 8 bases between. The CDR3 loop reads CASSLGRGSYEQYF. As DNA, the CDR3 is TGTGCCAGCAGCTTAGGCAGGGGTTCCTACGAGCAGTACTTC.

J is TRBJ1-2 and V is TRBV3-1 (or the pseudogene TRBV3-2), with D hard to call. Between the trimmed V and J ends, which lost 2 bases and 8 bases, there was a span of 15 bases. This CDR3 has 14 residues. In germline, CDR1 is LGHDT, CDR2 YNNKEL (reference sequence). The chain's CDR3 is CASSQFVGTGGYTF. In DNA, the CDR3 is TGTGCCAGCAGCCAATTTGTGGGCACTGGGGGCTACACCTTC.

V is TRBV7-9 and J is TRBJ1-1; D not resolved. The CDR3 has 11 residues. Per the germline V gene, CDR1 is SEHNR and CDR2 is FQNEAQ (reference sequence). V was cut by 5 bases and J by 4 bases, with 5 bases left in between. This chain's CDR3 is CASSPITEAFF. The CDR3 bases are TGTGCCAGCAGCCCGATCACTGAAGCTTTCTTT.

This chain connects TRBV6-2 or TRBV6-3 to TRBJ2-7; D perhaps matches TRBD1 (6 bases). CDR3 size: 14 residues. Trimming removed 4 bases at V and 5 bases at J, with 15 bases between. Germline assignment: CDR1 MNHEY and CDR2 SVGEGT. CDR3 DNA: TGTGCCAGCAGTTCCCTAACAGGGTCCCACGAGCAGTACTTC. Translated: CASSSLTGSHEQYF.

The V gene is TRBV3-1 (or the pseudogene TRBV3-2), the J gene TRBJ2-7; 9 bases agree with TRBD1. The CDR3 length is 16 residues. The V gene end was trimmed by 3 bases and the J gene end by 1 base; junction bases not matched to a gene: 7. From germline, CDR1 is LGHDT and CDR2 YNNKEL (reference sequence). CDR3 DNA: TGTGCCAGCAGCCATGTGCCGGGACAGGGATCCTACGAGCAGTACTTC. This sequence encodes CASSHVPGQGSYEQYF.

Here the CDR3 DNA reads TGCGCCAGCAGCTTGGGACAGCAACAAGAGACCCAGTACTTC. It encodes CASSLGQQQETQYF. The gene calls are TRBV5-1 and TRBJ2-5, with a possible D match to TRBD1 (5 bases). The CDR3 extends over 14 amino acids. Trimming removed 0 bases from V and 2 bases from J, with 8 bases in between. CDR1 and CDR2 from the germline V gene are SGHRS and YFSETQ.

V gene TRBV9 combines with J gene TRBJ1-6, with a weak D call TRBD1 (5 bases). Trimming pared 4 bases from V and 8 bases from J, leaving 16 bases between. This CDR3 is 15 amino acids long. In germline, CDR1 is SGDLS, CDR2 YYNGEE. The CDR3 region is CASSPLGSRDSPLHF. The CDR3 bases are TGTGCCAGCAGCCCTCTCGGGTCCAGGGATTCACCCCTCCACTTT.

This chain connects TRBV27 to TRBJ2-7, with TRBD2 identical over 14 bases. V gave up 8 bases and J gave up 4 bases; unmatched junction bases: 1. CDR1 and CDR2 (germline): MNHEY, SMNVEV (reference sequence). The CDR3 totals 13 residues. CDR3 DNA: TGTGCCAGCCGACTAGCGGGGGGGTACGAGCAGTACTTC. Its translation: CASRLAGGYEQYF.

The CDR3 protein is CASSVVGGGELFF. CDR3 sequence (DNA): TGTGCCAGCAGCGTAGTGGGTGGCGGGGAGCTGTTTTTT. The gene calls are TRBV9 and TRBJ2-2; D is ambiguous. The CDR3 runs 13 residues. CDR1 and CDR2 (germline): SGDLS, YYNGEE. Deletions cut 0 bases from V and 7 bases from J, with 7 bases between.

This clone occurred once. The rearrangement joins TRBV27 to TRBJ1-3; 8 bases agree with TRBD1. This CDR3 comprises 16 residues. CDR1 is MNHEY, CDR2 SMNVEV, per germline (reference sequence). J lost 1 base, V lost 7 bases, and 9 bases had no gene match. DNA of the CDR3: TGTGCCAGCAAAGCAGGGCAGGGGGCGTCTGGAAACACCATATATTTT. Its protein product is CASKAGQGASGNTIYF.

V gene TRBV10-3 combines with J gene TRBJ1-4; 7 bases are shared with TRBD1. Germline lookup yields CDR1 ENHRY and CDR2 SYGVKD. The CDR3 spans 14 residues. The junction had 11 bases not matched to a gene; V was cut back by 10 bases and J by 6 bases. CDR3 nucleotide sequence: TGTGCCACCACACATGGGCAGGGGGATGAAAAACTGTTTTTT. This encodes CATTHGQGDEKLFF.

This chain links TRBV15 with TRBJ1-1, with D perhaps matching TRBD1 (5 bases). The CDR3 is 15 amino acids. The germline V gene encodes CDR1 LNHNV and CDR2 YYDKDF (reference sequence). With 1 base removed from V and 0 bases from J, the gap between germline ends came to 9 bases. Written as DNA, the CDR3 is TGTGCCACCAGCAGAGTTTGGGGCTTGAACACTGAAGCTTTCTTT. This gives the protein CATSRVWGLNTEAFF. Full variable domain (remainder filled in from reference TRBV15 and TRBJ1-1): DAMVIQNPRYQVTQFGKPVTLSCSQTLNHNVMYWYQQKSSQAPKLLFHYYDKDFNNEADTPDNFQSRRPNTSFCFLDIRSPGLGDTAMYLCATSRVWGLNTEAFFGQGTRLTVV.

This chain's CDR3 is CATSRDNYGYTF. The CDR3 bases are TGTGCCACCAGCAGAGACAACTATGGCTACACCTTC. The chain uses TRBV15 and TRBJ1-2; D ambiguous. Germline V gene sequence: CDR1 LNHNV, CDR2 YYDKDF (reference sequence). V dropped 0 bases and J dropped 2 bases, with 1 base sitting between them. This CDR3 has 12 residues.

V usage is TRBV25-1 and J usage is TRBJ1-4; D is possibly TRBD1 (5 bases). V lost 3 bases, J lost 4 bases, and 9 bases lay in between. This CDR3 region has 14 residues. Germline V CDR1 and CDR2: MGHDK, SYGVNS. Written as DNA, the CDR3 is TGTGCCAGCAGTGACGGGGGTTATAATGAAAAACTGTTTTTT. Its translation is CASSDGGYNEKLFF.

This chain links TRBV28 with TRBJ1-1; D may be TRBD1 (6 bases). Germline V gene sequence: CDR1 MDHEN, CDR2 SYDVKM. V was trimmed by 3 bases and J by 7 bases, leaving 18 bases between them. The CDR3 sequence is 15 residues long. For the CDR3, the DNA is TGTGCCAGCAGTTTGAGGCGGGAAGGGGGGTTTGAAGCTTTCTTT. Translating it yields CASSLRREGGFEAFF.

V is TRBV4-1 and J is TRBJ2-3, with D perhaps TRBD1 or TRBD2 (5 bases each). This CDR3 contains 14 residues. V was clipped by 10 bases and J by 0 bases, with 14 bases between them. Germline V CDR1 and CDR2: MGHRA, YSYEKL. Here the CDR3 reads CATTPGASTDTQYF. The CDR3, as DNA: TGCGCCACAACCCCCGGGGCTAGCACAGATACGCAGTATTTT.

The chain links TRBV2 to TRBJ1-1; tentative D call: TRBD1 (5 bases). Trimming stripped 6 bases from V and 1 base from J, with 12 bases between. Germline CDR1 reads SNHLY; CDR2 reads FYNNEI. This CDR3 has 14 amino acids. The CDR3 DNA sequence: TGTGCCAGCAGAGCCATGGGGGGGAACACTGAAGCTTTCTTT. This codes for CASRAMGGNTEAFF.

The chain combines TRBV4-1 with TRBJ1-4; maybe TRBD1 (6 bases). The CDR3 extends over 16 amino acids. V gave up 4 bases and J gave up 7 bases, with 19 bases separating them. CDR1 is MGHRA and CDR2 is YSYEKL in the germline V gene. CDR3 sequence (DNA): TGCGCCAGCAGCCGCTATCCAGGGGTCGGAGCTGAAAAACTGTTTTTT. Its protein product is CASSRYPGVGAEKLFF.

V usage is TRBV30 and J usage is TRBJ1-4; 7 nucleotides match TRBD1. Losses at the gene ends were 0 bases for V and 3 bases for J; bases not matched to a gene: 4. CDR3 size: 15 residues. Germline V gene data show CDR1 as GTSNPN and CDR2 as SVGIG (reference sequence). CDR3 sequence: CAWSVEGQPNEKLFF. CDR3 bases: TGTGCCTGGAGTGTTGAGGGACAGCCTAATGAAAAACTGTTTTTT.